This is a list of T cell receptor beta chains from one sample in a study of CD8 T cells in ankylosing spondylitis. TCRdb passed the 5' RACE reads through MiXCR, listing each CDR3 protein once. Of about 500,000 distinct CDR3 sequences in the sample, about an eighth were seen once. Specimen: blood, either unsorted or a sorted T cell fraction (not recorded which). These receptors were obtained from a male donor with ankylosing spondylitis. The CDR3 runs from the conserved cysteine through the conserved F or W. The D gene is left open where the match is weak. Not all rows give a size; the values are once, few, many and, for expanded clones, a class.

TRBV5-1	NA	TRBJ1-2	few	TGCGCCAGCAGCTTTCGTCTTTGGTCAGGGAGGTCAGAAGGCTACACCTTC	CASSFRLWSGRSEGYTF
TRBV6-5	TRBD1	TRBJ1-4	few	TGTGCCAGCAGTTACACCGGGACAGGGGGGCGACGTAATGAAAAACTGTTTTTT	CASSYTGTGGRRNEKLFF
TRBV6-1	TRBD2	TRBJ2-5	few	TGTGCCAGCAGAGGTGGAGGGAGGGCACAGACCCAGTACTTC	CASRGGGRAQTQYF
TRBV2	NA	TRBJ2-1	NA	TGTGCCAGCAGTGATGGAGGATCTGAGCAGTTCTTC	CASSDGGSEQFF
TRBV12-3/TRBV12-4	TRBD1	TRBJ1-4	NA	TGTGCCAGCAGTCCGGGACAGGGTCGAGAGGCTAATGAAAAACTGTTTTTT	CASSPGQGREANEKLFF
TRBV5-1	NA	TRBJ2-3	NA	TGCGCCAGCAGCTCACCGCAGGGGAGCACAGATACGCAGTATTTT	CASSSPQGSTDTQYF
TRBV7-2	TRBD1	TRBJ2-3	many	TGTGCCAGCAGCCGAACCGGGACAGAGACAGATACGCAGTATTTT	CASSRTGTETDTQYF
TRBV20-1	TRBD2	TRBJ2-5	NA	TGCAGTGCATCATTCGTAGCTAGCGGTAACGTAAAACAAGAGACCCAGTACTTC	CSASFVASGNVKQETQYF
TRBV20-1	TRBD2	TRBJ2-1	NA	TGCAGTGTAGGGACTACTTACAATGAGCAGTTCTTC	CSVGTTYNEQFF
TRBV2	NA	TRBJ2-1	few	TGTGCCAGCAGACGGGACAATAACAATGAGCAGTTCTTC	CASRRDNNNEQFF
TRBV7-2	NA	TRBJ2-6	NA	TGTGCCAGCAGCTTCGCGGGCTTAAGCTCTGGGGCCAACGTCCTGACTTTC	CASSFAGLSSGANVLTF
TRBV5-1	NA	TRBJ1-6	few	TGCGCCAGCGGCAGGGAGGATAATTCACCCCTCCACTTT	CASGREDNSPLHF
TRBV24-1	NA	TRBJ2-2	NA	TGTGCCACCAGACGGGGTCAGAACACCGGGGAGCTGTTTTTT	CATRRGQNTGELFF
TRBV3-1	NA	TRBJ2-1	few	TGTGCCAGCAGCCCCGGGATCAATGAGCAGTTCTTC	CASSPGINEQFF
TRBV28	NA	TRBJ1-1	NA	TGTGCCAGCAGTTTATATACGGGCTTAGCTTTCTTT	CASSLYTGLAFF
TRBV5-1	NA	TRBJ2-1	many	TGCGCCAGCAGCTTCGTCCGGAGCTCCTACAATGAGCAGTTCTTC	CASSFVRSSYNEQFF
TRBV21-1	NA	TRBJ2-5	NA	TGTGCCAGCATACAACTAGCGGGGCAAGAGACCCAGTACTTC	CASIQLAGQETQYF
TRBV5-1	TRBD1	TRBJ1-4	many	TGCGCCAGCAGCTTGGCAGCGGGGACAGCCGAAAAACTGTTTTTT	CASSLAAGTAEKLFF
TRBV12-3/TRBV12-4	NA	TRBJ2-1	many	TGTGCCAGCAGTCGGAGCAGCTACAATGAGCAGTTCTTC	CASSRSSYNEQFF
TRBV12-3/TRBV12-4	TRBD2	TRBJ2-7	few	TGTGCCAGCAGTTTAGCGGGAGGGCGCGAGCAGTACTTC	CASSLAGGREQYF
TRBV5-1	NA	TRBJ2-7	NA	TGCGCCAGCAGCGTAGGGCAGGTGGGCGAGCAGTACTTC	CASSVGQVGEQYF
TRBV4-1	TRBD1	TRBJ1-5	NA	TGCGCCAGCAGCCAAGAACCACCAACAGGGGGGAGCAATCAGCCCCAGCATTTT	CASSQEPPTGGSNQPQHF
TRBV5-4	NA	TRBJ2-5	NA	TGTGCCAGCAGCGCGGGACAGCTGTACCAAGAGACCCAGTACTTC	CASSAGQLYQETQYF
TRBV27	TRBD2	TRBJ2-3	many	TGTGCCAGCAGTTTAATTTCTGCGGGAGGAGATACGCAGTATTTT	CASSLISAGGDTQYF
TRBV2	NA	TRBJ1-5	few	TGTGCCAGCAGTGGGGGCGACTGGGGGAGGGCGAGCAATCAGCCCCAGCATTTT	CASSGGDWGRASNQPQHF
TRBV3-1	NA	TRBJ1-1	few	TGTGCCAGCAGCCAAGGGTGGGGGGGCCAGATGAACACTGAAGCTTTCTTT	CASSQGWGGQMNTEAFF
TRBV7-6	NA	TRBJ1-1	NA	TGTGCCAGCAGCTTAGGCAGGGGAGAAACTGAAGCTTTCTTT	CASSLGRGETEAFF
TRBV15	NA	TRBJ2-5	few	TGTGCCACCAGCAGGACCCGGCAAGAGACCCAGTACTTC	CATSRTRQETQYF
TRBV18	TRBD2	TRBJ2-1	NA	TGTGCCAGCTCAGTAGCGGGAGGGCCAGGGGATGAGCAGTTCTTC	CASSVAGGPGDEQFF
TRBV12-3/TRBV12-4	TRBD2	TRBJ2-5	NA	TGTGCCAGCAGTTGGCTAGCGGGAGACCAAGAGACCCAGTACTTC	CASSWLAGDQETQYF
TRBV7-9	NA	TRBJ2-1	many	TGTGCCAGCAGCTTACAGGCTGCCTACAATGAGCAGTTCTTC	CASSLQAAYNEQFF
TRBV29-1	NA	TRBJ1-1	few	TGCAGCGTTGAAGGGTTGAGAACTGAAGCTTTCTTT	CSVEGLRTEAFF
TRBV15	TRBD1	TRBJ1-1	few	TGTGCCACCAGCAGAGATCTCGGACAGGGGTTGTGGGGCGCTGAAGCTTTCTTT	CATSRDLGQGLWGAEAFF
TRBV4-2	NA	TRBJ2-3	many	TGTGCCAGCAGCCCGGGGACCGGGAGCACAGATACGCAGTATTTT	CASSPGTGSTDTQYF
TRBV3-1	NA	TRBJ2-3	few	TGTGCCAGCAGCCAAGATGGTACGGCCCGGAGCACAGATACGCAGTATTTT	CASSQDGTARSTDTQYF
TRBV5-1	NA	TRBJ2-2	NA	TGCGCCAGCAGCTTGATTGGACAGACGAACACCGGGGAGCTGTTTTTT	CASSLIGQTNTGELFF
TRBV18	TRBD1	TRBJ2-1	NA	TGTGCCAGCTCACCACAGGACAGGGTACGTGATGAGCAGTTCTTC	CASSPQDRVRDEQFF
TRBV20-1	NA	TRBJ2-7	NA	TGCAGTGCTAGAGGACCCTCCCCCGAGCAGTACTTC	CSARGPSPEQYF
TRBV7-9	NA	TRBJ2-3	NA	TGTGCCAGCAGCCGAACCCCATACAGGGGCACAGATACGCAGTATTTT	CASSRTPYRGTDTQYF
TRBV20-1	TRBD2	TRBJ2-1	many	TGCAGTGCCAGGGCTAGCGGGAGAGACAATGAGCAGTTCTTC	CSARASGRDNEQFF